The text below deals with one TCR beta chain. Its antigen is still unknown. Base qualities are not at hand, and no much larger clone is one base apart. The data were taken from a study of brain metastases from non-small cell lung cancer (dated by TCRdb to between 2018 and 2020). Concerning the study at large: The immune microenvironment of paired resected primary tumors and brain metastases from non-small-cell lung cancer patients was profiled.

The method was the immunoSEQ multiplex PCR assay. T-cell receptor beta chain repertoire sequencing was performed alongside a 770-gene immune expression panel. TCRdb re-hosts the immuneACCESS table, in-frame sequences only. Its copies lack some clones; in the studies checked, an unresolved V gene accounts for under half of them, and the cause for the rest is not known. The sample data list around 1,200 clones, and 85% of these were observed just once. Together, the top ten hold more than 9.5% of the sample. Here is what the overall study found, with its caveats: T-cell clones appeared expanded in around 66% of brain metastases relative to the matched primary tumors. Paired brain metastases and primary tumors largely shared TCR repertoires, although T-cell densities in the metastases were sparse. T-cell infiltration was lower in brain metastases than in primary tumors (P < 0.001).

The cohort comprised 39 patients with surgically resected non-small-cell lung cancer who had both primary tumor and brain metastasis specimens. The tumor specimens consisted of archival formalin-fixed, paraffin-embedded tissues. The origin of this receptor is a donor aged 40 or over with non-small cell lung cancer. The sequencing input was tissue from a brain metastasis. The sample's cell subset or site label, decoded: resected brain metastasis paired with primary lung tumor.

CDR3 reads: CASSQQGLGEKLFF. The DNA reads TGTGCCAGTAGTCAGCAGGGTTTGGGGGAAAAACTGTTTTTT. Recombination linked TRBV19 to TRBJ1-4, with a weak D call of TRBD1 (5 bases match). The CDR3 sequence holds 14 residues, the cysteine and phenylalanine included. Just CDR3 DNA is preserved here, 42 bases in frame from base 1. V sheds 5 bases and J sheds 8 bases, leaving 15 bases between their ends. Per the germline V gene (reference sequence), LNHDA is the CDR1 and SQIVND is the CDR2.